The 2 T cell receptor beta chains listed next were all sequenced from one sample in a study of T cells in Graves' hyperthyroidism and ophthalmopathy. Amplification yielded TCR beta CDR3 regions, with RNA transcripts as the source. RT-PCR in the first round (using the HTBI primer set) targeted the TCR CDR3. In TCRdb, the multiplex PCR reads were re-called with MiXCR into one record per CDR3 protein. Here the sample spans under 350,000 distinct CDR3 sequences, more than 15% being singletons. Sequenced input: blood. These receptors all stem from a woman aged 55-69 years with Graves' ophthalmopathy.

The chain combines TRBV5-1 with TRBJ2-1; D remains unclear. The CDR3 consists of 14 residues. V gave up 4 bases and J gave up 7 bases, with 15 bases separating them. Germline V gene data show CDR1 as SGHRS and CDR2 as YFSETQ. The CDR3, as DNA: TGCGCCAGCAGCCCTCGAATCTCCGGAAATGAGCAGTTCTTC. Translated: CASSPRISGNEQFF.

There are a few counts of this clonotype. The chain couples TRBV5-8 to TRBJ1-2; 9 bases line up with TRBD1. CDR3 length equals 14 residues. Germline loops: CDR1 SGHTS, CDR2 YDEGEE. V trimming: 7 bases; J trimming: 7 bases; junction bases outside the gene matches: 11. CDR3 bases: TGTGCCAGCCCCCCCGAACAGGGGGCGCGTGGCTACACCTTC. It yields the protein CASPPEQGARGYTF.